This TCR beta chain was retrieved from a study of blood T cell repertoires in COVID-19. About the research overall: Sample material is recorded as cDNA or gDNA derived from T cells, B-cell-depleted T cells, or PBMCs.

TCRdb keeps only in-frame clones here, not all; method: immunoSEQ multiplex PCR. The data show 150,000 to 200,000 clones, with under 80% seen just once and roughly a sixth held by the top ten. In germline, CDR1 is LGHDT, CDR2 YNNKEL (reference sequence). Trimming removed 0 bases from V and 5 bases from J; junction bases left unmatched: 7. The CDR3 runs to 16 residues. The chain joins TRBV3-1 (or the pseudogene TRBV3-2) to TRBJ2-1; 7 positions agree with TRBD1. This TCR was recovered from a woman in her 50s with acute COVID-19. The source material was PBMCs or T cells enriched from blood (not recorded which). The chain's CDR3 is CASSQDFGQANNEQFF. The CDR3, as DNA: TGTGCCAGCAGCCAAGATTTTGGACAGGCAAACAATGAGCAGTTCTTC.